Following are 27 T cell receptor beta chains from one sample sequenced in a study of T-cell memory formation after mild COVID-19. From the 5' RACE reads, TCRdb called clonotypes with MiXCR, one entry per CDR3 protein. The repertoire includes 350,000 or so distinct CDR3 sequences, around 20% of them detected once, and about an eighth sits in the top ten. Source material: PBMCs or a T cell subset sorted from them (not recorded which). These receptors were collected from an adult woman who had mild COVID-19 (a few samples of this study predate the infection). Cell type and time point are not known.

The chain carries TRBV20-1 and TRBJ2-3; no reliable D call. Looked up from germline, CDR1 is DFQATT and CDR2 is SNEGSKA (reference sequence). Trimming shortened V by 6 bases and J by 2 bases, and 18 bases separated the two germline ends. CDR3 length equals 15 residues. DNA of the CDR3: TGCAGTGCATACCATGGGCGGAACCACACAGATACGCAGTATTTT. It specifies CSAYHGRNHTDTQYF.

This clonotype appeared a few times. The chain carries TRBV7-8 and TRBJ2-1; D is perhaps TRBD1 or TRBD2 (6 bases each). V dropped 1 base and J dropped 4 bases, with 11 bases sitting between them. The CDR3 spans 15 residues. Germline V CDR1 and CDR2: SGHVS, FQNEAQ. CDR3: CASSLVTGTYNEQFF. CDR3 in DNA: TGTGCCAGCAGCTTAGTTACAGGGACTTACAATGAGCAGTTCTTC.

The genes are TRBV9 and TRBJ1-6; D might be TRBD1 (6 bases). The germline CDR1 and CDR2 sequences are SGDLS and YYNGEE. Trimming took off 6 bases at V and 10 bases at J, with 26 bases between the two ends. CDR3 size: 17 residues. The CDR3 reads CASTPFGGPVDGSPLHF. In nucleotides, the CDR3 is TGTGCCAGCACCCCCTTTGGGGGGCCGGTTGATGGCTCACCCCTCCACTTT.

This clonotype was seen ten or more times. The rearrangement joins TRBV12-3 or TRBV12-4 to TRBJ1-2; 7 positions match TRBD1. This CDR3 comprises 16 residues. The J segment lost 1 base and the V segment lost 6 bases, leaving 11 bases of the junction unmatched. The CDR3 loop reads CASRPTGTGFNYGYTF. In nucleotides, the CDR3 is TGTGCCAGCAGGCCGACAGGGACTGGGTTTAACTATGGCTACACCTTC.

This clonotype has just a few counts. The chain links TRBV7-9 to TRBJ2-5, with 7 bases that match TRBD2. The length of the CDR3 is 14 residues. The germline V gene encodes CDR1 SEHNR and CDR2 FQNEAQ (reference sequence). The J segment lost 3 bases and the V segment lost 6 bases, leaving 7 bases of the junction unmatched. CDR3 nucleotide sequence: TGTGCCAGCAGATACGGGGCGGGGGAAGAGACCCAGTACTTC. Translating it yields CASRYGAGEETQYF.

This sequence joins TRBV25-1 and TRBJ1-2, with D possibly TRBD1 on 5 matching bases. Germline V lookup: CDR1 MGHDK, CDR2 SYGVNS. The CDR3 sequence is 19 residues long. V was clipped by 3 bases and J by 3 bases, with 26 bases between them. This CDR3 is CASSDPNDGDGSYYYGYTF. DNA of the CDR3: TGTGCCAGCAGTGACCCCAATGATGGGGACGGGAGCTACTACTATGGCTACACCTTC.

This clonotype was recorded at least ten times. The chain carries TRBV10-3 and TRBJ2-3; no firm D call. CDR3 size: 15 residues. V lost 2 bases to trimming and J lost 4 bases, with 13 bases between them. Germline V gene lookup returns CDR1 ENHRY and CDR2 SYGVKD. CDR3 nucleotides: TGTGCCATCAGTGAGCCGGACCTCCCAGCAGATACGCAGTATTTT. This gives the protein CAISEPDLPADTQYF.

This clonotype was recorded once. The chain is built from TRBV4-1 and TRBJ1-2, with unresolved D. CDR1 MGHRA and CDR2 YSYEKL come from the germline V gene. Trimming took 0 bases from V and 6 from J, leaving 11 bases between them. The CDR3 extends over 14 amino acids. CDR3 loop: CASSQDERADGYTF. The CDR3 DNA follows: TGCGCCAGCAGCCAAGATGAACGGGCTGATGGCTACACCTTC.

The V gene is TRBV3-1, the J gene TRBJ2-5, with 10 bases that match TRBD2. In germline, CDR1 is LGHDT, CDR2 YNNKEL (reference sequence). There are 15 residues in the CDR3. With V trimmed by 4 bases and J by 7 bases, 9 bases remained unmatched. CDR3 in DNA: TGTGCCAGCAGCCCGCAAGAGCGGGGGGGTGGGACCCAGTACTTC. Its translation is CASSPQERGGGTQYF.

The rearrangement joins TRBV6-5 to TRBJ1-3; D perhaps matches TRBD1 (5 bases). Germline assignment: CDR1 MNHEY and CDR2 SVGAGI. The CDR3 is 14 amino acids. The ends were cut back, 7 bases at V and 0 bases at J, with 10 bases in the middle. The CDR3 nucleotides read TGTGCCAGCAAGACAGCCAGCTCTGGAAACACCATATATTTT. Translating it yields CASKTASSGNTIYF.

The chain is built from TRBV6-6 and TRBJ1-5; unclear D gene. The CDR3 is 14 amino acids. CDR1 MNHNY and CDR2 SVGAGI come from the germline V gene (reference sequence). V was cut by 2 bases and J by 0 bases, with 5 bases left in between. The CDR3 sequence: CASSYGDSNQPQHF. As DNA, the CDR3 is TGTGCCAGCAGTTACGGGGATAGCAATCAGCCCCAGCATTTT.

This chain uses TRBV7-2 with TRBJ1-6; possibly TRBD1 for D (5 bases). Trimming removed 6 bases from V and 12 bases from J, with 15 bases in between. Germline assignment: CDR1 SGHTA and CDR2 FQGNSA. The length of the CDR3 is 13 residues. Here the CDR3 DNA reads TGTGCCAGCAGTCCTTGGACATTTGAACCCCTCCACTTT. Its translation is CASSPWTFEPLHF.

The sample holds a few counts of this clonotype. CDR3 DNA: TGTGCCAGCAGCCGAGAGGGGACTAGCGGGAGTCGGGAGCAGTTCTTC. This translates into CASSREGTSGSREQFF. The chain links TRBV5-4 to TRBJ2-1; 14 bases line up with TRBD2. The CDR3 consists of 16 residues. Trimming cost V 4 bases and J 10 bases; bases outside gene matches: 10. Germline CDR1 reads SGHNT; CDR2 reads YYREEE (reference sequence).

Here the CDR3 reads CASSQVVTGPTRRGYTF. CDR3 DNA sequence: TGCGCCAGCAGCCAAGTGGTAACAGGCCCGACCCGCCGTGGCTACACCTTC. J is TRBJ1-2 and V is TRBV4-3; a weak D match, TRBD1 (5 bases). The germline V and J ends were trimmed by 1 base and 7 bases, with 22 bases remaining between them. The CDR3 totals 17 residues. The V gene's germline CDR1 is LGHNA and CDR2 YSLEER.

This clonotype has a handful of counts. The V gene is TRBV12-3 or TRBV12-4, the J gene TRBJ1-3; 7 nucleotides agree with TRBD1. The ends lost 6 bases at V and 13 bases at J; junction bases unmatched: 12. The CDR3 consists of 13 residues. DNA for the CDR3: TGTGCCAGCAGACGAAGTACCGGGACAGAAATATATTTT. Protein: CASRRSTGTEIYF.

The count of this clonotype is one. The CDR3 sequence: CASSESTSGRGEQFF. CDR3 nucleotides: TGTGCCAGCAGTGAATCGACTAGCGGGAGAGGAGAGCAGTTCTTC. The chain carries TRBV6-4 and TRBJ2-1, with 12 bases matching TRBD2. The germline V gene encodes CDR1 MRHNA and CDR2 SNTAGT. V gave up 3 bases and J gave up 10 bases; unmatched junction bases: 7. This CDR3 has 15 residues.

This clonotype was seen only a few times. This chain joins TRBV15 and TRBJ1-2, with a tentative D call TRBD1 (5 bases). Germline CDR1 reads LNHNV; CDR2 reads YYDKDF (reference sequence). V lost 3 bases and J 4 bases, leaving 9 bases between the germline ends. The CDR3 consists of 13 residues. CDR3: CATSREGIYGYTF. CDR3 bases: TGTGCCACCAGCAGGGAGGGGATCTATGGCTACACCTTC.

This clonotype was seen a few times. The chain is built from TRBV7-6 and TRBJ2-3, with 10 bases lining up with TRBD2. J lost 4 bases, V lost 5 bases, and 9 bases had no gene match. This CDR3 has 16 amino acids. Per germline, CDR1 SGHVS and CDR2 FNYEAQ. The DNA of the CDR3 is TGTGCCAGCAGCCTAGGACTAGCGGAAAGGGCAGATACGCAGTATTTT. Protein: CASSLGLAERADTQYF.

The chain links TRBV4-3 to TRBJ1-3; D is unclear. The CDR3 runs to 16 residues. Looked up from germline, CDR1 is LGHNA and CDR2 is YSLEER. The V end lost 0 bases, the J end lost 0 bases, and 9 bases lay between the germline ends. The CDR3 reads CASSQDRTVSGNTIYF. Here the CDR3 DNA reads TGCGCCAGCAGCCAAGATCGAACAGTCTCTGGAAACACCATATATTTT.

This rearrangement joins TRBV4-1 to TRBJ2-1; D not resolved. Between the trimmed V and J ends, which lost 2 bases and 7 bases, there was a span of 15 bases. Germline V gene sequence: CDR1 MGHRA, CDR2 YSYEKL. The length of the CDR3 is 15 residues. The CDR3 DNA is TGCGCCAGCAGCCAATACGGTACAGAACGTAATGAGCAGTTCTTC. Its translation is CASSQYGTERNEQFF.

This chain connects TRBV11-3 to TRBJ2-7, with D uncertain. With 4 bases removed from V and 3 bases from J, the gap between germline ends came to 16 bases. The germline V gene has CDR1 SGHNT and CDR2 YENEEA. This CDR3 comprises 15 residues. CDR3 sequence: CASSSATEPYYEQYF. CDR3 sequence (DNA): TGTGCCAGCAGCTCAGCGACGGAGCCTTACTACGAGCAGTACTTC.

This clonotype was counted a few times. The chain links TRBV20-1 to TRBJ2-5; TRBD1 aligns across 10 bases. The CDR3 runs 13 residues. The germline V gene has CDR1 DFQATT and CDR2 SNEGSKA (reference sequence). The CDR3 DNA sequence: TGCAGCCGGGGACAGGGGCCCCGGGAGACCCAGTACTTC. It yields the protein CSRGQGPRETQYF.

This clonotype has a handful of counts. The chain recombines TRBV12-5 with TRBJ2-1; maybe TRBD2 (6 bases). This CDR3 is built from 16 residues. V was clipped by 3 bases and J by 0 bases, with 12 bases between them. Germline V gene sequence: CDR1 LGHNT, CDR2 FRNRAP. The CDR3: CASGFEIGSSYNEQFF. CDR3 nucleotide sequence: TGTGCTAGTGGTTTCGAGATCGGGAGCTCCTACAATGAGCAGTTCTTC.

CDR3 sequence: CAIGMGLARIEQFF. CDR3 nucleotide sequence: TGTGCCATCGGAATGGGACTAGCTCGCATTGAGCAGTTCTTC. This chain connects TRBV10-3 to TRBJ2-1; 9 positions agree with TRBD2. The CDR3 sequence is 14 residues long. Unmatched junction bases numbered 11, after V lost 8 bases and J lost 9 bases. Per germline, CDR1 ENHRY and CDR2 SYGVKD.

The chain is built from TRBV4-1 and TRBJ2-1, with D unresolved. CDR3 length equals 12 residues. The V end was cut by 4 bases, the J end by 5 bases, with 6 bases between. The germline gives CDR1 MGHRA, CDR2 YSYEKL. The CDR3 DNA is TGCGCCAGCAGCCCTGCAAACAATGAGCAGTTCTTC. This encodes CASSPANNEQFF.

This clonotype has only a few counts. V gene TRBV15 combines with J gene TRBJ2-1, with D uncertain. The germline V gene has CDR1 LNHNV and CDR2 YYDKDF (reference sequence). Trimming left V 1 base short and J 8 bases short, with 6 bases between. The CDR3 has 12 residues. Here the CDR3 DNA reads TGTGCCACCAGCAGAGCGGCCTATGAGCAGTTCTTC. Amino acid sequence: CATSRAAYEQFF.

This clonotype appeared a few times. The V and J genes are TRBV29-1 and TRBJ1-3, with no clear D. CDR1 is SQVTM and CDR2 is ANQGSEA in the germline V gene. CDR3 size: 12 residues. Trimming pared 2 bases from V and 1 base from J, leaving 3 bases between. The CDR3: CSVESSGNTIYF. The CDR3 coding sequence is TGCAGCGTTGAAAGTTCTGGAAACACCATATATTTT.